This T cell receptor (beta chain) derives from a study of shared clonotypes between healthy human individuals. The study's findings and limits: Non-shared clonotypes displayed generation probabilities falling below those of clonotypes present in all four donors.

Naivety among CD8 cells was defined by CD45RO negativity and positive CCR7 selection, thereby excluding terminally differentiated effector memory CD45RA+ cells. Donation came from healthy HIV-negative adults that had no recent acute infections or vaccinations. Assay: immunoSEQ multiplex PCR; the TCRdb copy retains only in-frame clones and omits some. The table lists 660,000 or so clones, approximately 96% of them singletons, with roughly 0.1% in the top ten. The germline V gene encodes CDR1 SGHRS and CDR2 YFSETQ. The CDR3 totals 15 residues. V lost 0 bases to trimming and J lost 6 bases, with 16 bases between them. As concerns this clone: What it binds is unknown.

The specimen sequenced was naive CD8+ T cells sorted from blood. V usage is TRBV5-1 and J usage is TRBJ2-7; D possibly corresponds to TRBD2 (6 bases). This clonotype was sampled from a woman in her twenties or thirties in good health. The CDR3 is CASSLGQRVSGEQYF. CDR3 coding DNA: TGCGCCAGCAGCTTGGGACAGCGGGTGTCGGGCGAGCAGTACTTC.